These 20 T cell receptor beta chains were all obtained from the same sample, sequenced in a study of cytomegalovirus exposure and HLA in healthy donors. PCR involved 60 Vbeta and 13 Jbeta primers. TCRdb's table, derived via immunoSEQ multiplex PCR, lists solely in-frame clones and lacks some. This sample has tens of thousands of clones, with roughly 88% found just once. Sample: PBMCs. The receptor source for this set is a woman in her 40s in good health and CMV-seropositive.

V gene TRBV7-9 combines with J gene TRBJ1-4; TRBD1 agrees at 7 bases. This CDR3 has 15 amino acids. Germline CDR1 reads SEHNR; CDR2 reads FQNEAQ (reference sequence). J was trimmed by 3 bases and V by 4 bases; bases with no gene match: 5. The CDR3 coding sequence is TGTGCCAGCAGCTCTGACAGGGCGGCTAATGAAAAACTGTTTTTT. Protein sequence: CASSSDRAANEKLFF.

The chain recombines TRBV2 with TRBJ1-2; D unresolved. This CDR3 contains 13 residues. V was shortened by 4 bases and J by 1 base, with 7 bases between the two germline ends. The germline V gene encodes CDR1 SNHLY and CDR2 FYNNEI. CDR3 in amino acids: CASSGGSNYGYTF. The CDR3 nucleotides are TGTGCCAGCAGTGGTGGCAGTAACTATGGCTACACCTTC.

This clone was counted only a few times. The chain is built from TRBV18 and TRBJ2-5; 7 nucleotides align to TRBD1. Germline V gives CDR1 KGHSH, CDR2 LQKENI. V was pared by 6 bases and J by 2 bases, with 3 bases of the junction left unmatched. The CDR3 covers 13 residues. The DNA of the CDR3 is TGTGCCAGCTCCCCGGGACAGCAAGAGACCCAGTACTTC. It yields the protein CASSPGQQETQYF.

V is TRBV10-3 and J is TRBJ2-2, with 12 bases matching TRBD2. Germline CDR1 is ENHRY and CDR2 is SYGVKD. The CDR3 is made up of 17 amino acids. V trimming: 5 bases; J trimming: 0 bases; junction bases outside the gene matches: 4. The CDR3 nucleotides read TGTGCCATCAGTCCGACTAGCGGGGGCCCGAACACCGGGGAGCTGTTTTTT. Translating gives CAISPTSGGPNTGELFF.

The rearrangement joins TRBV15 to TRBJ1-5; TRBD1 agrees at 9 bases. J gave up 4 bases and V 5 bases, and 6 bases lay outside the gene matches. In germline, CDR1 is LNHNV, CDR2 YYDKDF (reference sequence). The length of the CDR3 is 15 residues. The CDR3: CATSDGTGRNQPQHF. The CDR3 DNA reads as TGTGCCACCAGCGATGGGACAGGGAGGAATCAGCCCCAGCATTTT.

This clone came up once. CDR3 sequence reads: CASSQDRGFGNTIYF. The CDR3 nucleotides are TGTGCCAGCAGCCAAGACAGGGGTTTTGGAAACACCATATATTTT. The chain carries TRBV7-2 and TRBJ1-3; 8 nucleotides align to TRBD1. Per germline, CDR1 SGHTA and CDR2 FQGNSA. The CDR3 loop spans 15 amino acids. J lost 3 bases, V lost 5 bases, and 6 bases had no gene match.

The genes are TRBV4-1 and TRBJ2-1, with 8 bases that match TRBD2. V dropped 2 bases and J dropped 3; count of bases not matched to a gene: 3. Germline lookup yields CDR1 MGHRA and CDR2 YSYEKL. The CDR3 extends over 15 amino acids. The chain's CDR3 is CASSQSGTSYNEQFF. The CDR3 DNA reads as TGCGCCAGCAGCCAATCTGGGACTAGCTACAATGAGCAGTTCTTC.

This CDR3 is CASSSGLASEDEQYF. The CDR3 DNA sequence: TGTGCCAGCAGCTCAGGACTGGCCTCGGAAGACGAGCAGTACTTC. The rearrangement links TRBV7-2 to TRBJ2-7, with a weak D call TRBD2 (5 bases). Looked up from germline, CDR1 is SGHTA and CDR2 is FQGNSA. The length of the CDR3 is 15 residues. V lost 4 bases and J lost 5, with 18 bases in between.

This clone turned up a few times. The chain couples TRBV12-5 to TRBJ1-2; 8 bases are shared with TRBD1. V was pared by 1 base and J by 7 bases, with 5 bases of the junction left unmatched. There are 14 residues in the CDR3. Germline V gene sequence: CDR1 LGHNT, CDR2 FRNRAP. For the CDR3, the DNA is TGTGCTAGTGGTTTGGGGGGACAGGTCCGTGGCTACACCTTC. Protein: CASGLGGQVRGYTF.

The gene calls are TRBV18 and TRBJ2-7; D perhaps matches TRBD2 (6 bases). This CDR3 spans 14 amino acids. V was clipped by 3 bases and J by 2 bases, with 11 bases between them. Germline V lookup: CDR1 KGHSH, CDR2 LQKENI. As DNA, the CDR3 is TGTGCCAGCTCACCCATGGGACTTACCTACGAGCAGTACTTC. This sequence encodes CASSPMGLTYEQYF.

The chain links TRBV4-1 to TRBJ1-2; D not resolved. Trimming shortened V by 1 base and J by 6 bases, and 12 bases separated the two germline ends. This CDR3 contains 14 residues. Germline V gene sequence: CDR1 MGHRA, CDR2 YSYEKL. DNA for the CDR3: TGCGCCAGCAGCCAAGTTGGCCGCGGGAATGGCTACACCTTC. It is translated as CASSQVGRGNGYTF.

In DNA, the CDR3 is TGTGCCAGCAGCTTAGCCGACGGTGGGGCAAACACCATATATTTT. It codes for CASSLADGGANTIYF. This chain uses TRBV7-2 with TRBJ1-3; possible D gene TRBD1, 5 bases. Germline loops: CDR1 SGHTA, CDR2 FQGNSA. Between the trimmed V and J ends, which lost 0 bases and 6 bases, there was a span of 12 bases. The CDR3 has 15 amino acids.

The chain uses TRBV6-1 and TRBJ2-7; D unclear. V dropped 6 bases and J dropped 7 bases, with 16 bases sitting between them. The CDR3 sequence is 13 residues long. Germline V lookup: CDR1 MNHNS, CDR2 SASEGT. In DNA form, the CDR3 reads TGTGCCAGCAGACCATCGGGTATGGCGGAGCAGTACTTC. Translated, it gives CASRPSGMAEQYF.

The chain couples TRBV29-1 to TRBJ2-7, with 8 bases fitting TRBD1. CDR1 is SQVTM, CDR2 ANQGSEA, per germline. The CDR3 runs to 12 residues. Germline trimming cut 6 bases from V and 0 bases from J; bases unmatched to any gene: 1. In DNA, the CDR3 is TGCAGCGTCGGACAGGGCTCCTACGAGCAGTACTTC. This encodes CSVGQGSYEQYF.

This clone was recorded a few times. The DNA for the CDR3 is TGTGCCTGGAGGGCAGGGGAAAATCAGCCCCAGCATTTT. Translating it yields CAWRAGENQPQHF. The chain combines TRBV30 with TRBJ1-5; D is possibly TRBD1 (6 bases). Germline CDR1 is GTSNPN and CDR2 is SVGIG (reference sequence). The CDR3 runs 13 residues. V lost 3 bases, J lost 4 bases, and 10 bases lay in between.

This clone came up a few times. The CDR3 here is CASSQDQAGGTDTQYF. CDR3 DNA: TGTGCCAGCAGCCAAGACCAAGCGGGGGGCACAGATACGCAGTATTTT. This chain uses TRBV4-2 with TRBJ2-3; 8 bases are shared with TRBD2. Germline loops: CDR1 LGHNA, CDR2 YNFKEQ. J gave up 1 base and V 0 bases, and 3 bases lay outside the gene matches. The CDR3 runs to 16 residues.

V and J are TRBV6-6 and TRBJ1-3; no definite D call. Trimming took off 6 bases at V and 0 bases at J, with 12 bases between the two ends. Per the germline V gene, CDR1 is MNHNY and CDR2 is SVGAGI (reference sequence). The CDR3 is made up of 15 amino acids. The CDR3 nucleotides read TGTGCCAGCAGGCCCCACTGGAGCTCTGGAAACACCATATATTTT. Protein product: CASRPHWSSGNTIYF.

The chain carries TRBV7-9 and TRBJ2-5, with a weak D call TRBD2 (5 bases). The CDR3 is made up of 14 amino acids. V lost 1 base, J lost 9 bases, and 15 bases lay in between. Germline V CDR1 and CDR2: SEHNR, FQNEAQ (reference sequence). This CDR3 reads CASSLVVGSESQYF. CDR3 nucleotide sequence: TGTGCCAGCAGCTTAGTAGTGGGGAGTGAGTCCCAGTACTTC.

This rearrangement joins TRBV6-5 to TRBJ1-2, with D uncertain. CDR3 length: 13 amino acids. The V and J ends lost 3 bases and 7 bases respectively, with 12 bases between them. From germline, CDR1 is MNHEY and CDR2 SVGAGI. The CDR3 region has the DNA TGTGCCAGCAGTTATGGCAGTTGGTCTGGCTACACCTTC. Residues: CASSYGSWSGYTF.

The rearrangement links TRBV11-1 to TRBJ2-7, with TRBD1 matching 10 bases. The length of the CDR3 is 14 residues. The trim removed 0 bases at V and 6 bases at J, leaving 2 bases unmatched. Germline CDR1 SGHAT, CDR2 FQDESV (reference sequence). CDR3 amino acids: CASSLAGQGSEQYF. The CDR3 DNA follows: TGTGCCAGCAGCTTAGCGGGACAGGGGTCCGAGCAGTACTTC.